Shown below are 20 T cell receptor beta chains from a single sample sequenced in a study of tumor T cells in aggressive B-cell lymphoma. The repertoire was sequenced with immunoSEQ multiplex PCR; TCRdb's copy has only in-frame clones and lacks some. This table has more than 3,000 clones, roughly 85% appearing once. Input material: tumor tissue. The receptors derive from an adult with diffuse large B cell lymphoma.

This chain uses TRBV15 with TRBJ2-3, with 7 bases matching TRBD1. Germline-derived CDR1 and CDR2 are LNHNV and YYDKDF (reference sequence). The CDR3 length is 17 residues. The trim removed 0 bases at V and 3 bases at J, leaving 9 bases unmatched. CDR3 sequence: CATSRDLGTGATDTQYF. As DNA, the CDR3 is TGTGCCACCAGCAGAGATTTGGGCACAGGGGCGACAGATACGCAGTATTTT.

The V gene is TRBV7-8, the J gene TRBJ2-3; tentative D call: TRBD1 (5 bases). This CDR3 spans 16 amino acids. Germline V gene data show CDR1 as SGHVS and CDR2 as FQNEAQ. The V gene lost 2 bases and the J gene lost 2 bases, with 14 bases spanning the gap. Here the CDR3 DNA reads TGTGCCAGCAGCTTATTCAGGGAAGACACCACAGATACGCAGTATTTT. Its protein product is CASSLFREDTTDTQYF.

This chain connects TRBV5-1 to TRBJ1-1; 7 bases line up with TRBD1. The CDR3 totals 16 residues. Germline V CDR1 and CDR2: SGHRS, YFSETQ. Trimming took 4 bases from V and 6 from J; bases not matched to a gene: 15. CDR3 DNA: TGCGCCAGCAGCCTACTAGAACCAGGGGGAAGGGCTGAAGCTTTCTTT. Translated, it gives CASSLLEPGGRAEAFF.

This clone was detected once. This sequence joins TRBV10-1 and TRBJ2-1, with TRBD2 matching 8 bases. Germline V gives CDR1 WNHNN, CDR2 SYGVQD (reference sequence). The CDR3 has 14 residues. V lost 4 bases to trimming and J lost 9 bases; unmatched junction nucleotides: 8. CDR3 residues: CASSGDRGGSEQFF. The CDR3 coding sequence is TGCGCCAGCAGTGGAGACCGGGGGGGTAGTGAGCAGTTCTTC.

This chain's CDR3 is CASSLTDNNSPLHF. CDR3 DNA sequence: TGTGCCAGCAGCTTGACAGATAATAATTCACCCCTCCACTTT. The J gene is TRBJ1-6, the V gene TRBV7-8, with D maybe TRBD1 (5 bases). V was trimmed by 3 bases and J by 5 bases, leaving 8 bases between them. This CDR3 contains 14 residues. Germline V CDR1 and CDR2: SGHVS, FQNEAQ.

V usage is TRBV19 and J usage is TRBJ2-7, with a possible D match to TRBD1 (6 bases). The germline V gene has CDR1 LNHDA and CDR2 SQIVND (reference sequence). There are 16 residues in the CDR3. V shed 2 bases and J shed 5 bases, with 19 bases lying between them. The CDR3 here is CASSISGAGKRHEQYF. CDR3 DNA: TGTGCCAGTAGTATATCAGGGGCAGGGAAGCGCCACGAGCAGTACTTC. Based on the CDR3 plus reference TRBV19 and TRBJ2-7, the full variable domain is DGGITQSPKYLFRKEGQNVTLSCEQNLNHDAMYWYRQDPGQGLRLIYYSQIVNDFQKGDIAEGYSVSREKKESFPLTVTSAQKNPTAFYLCASSISGAGKRHEQYFGPGTRLTVT.

The chain employs TRBV27 and TRBJ2-3; D is ambiguous. Trimming pared 9 bases from V and 8 bases from J, leaving 15 bases between. CDR1 and CDR2 (germline): MNHEY, SMNVEV (reference sequence). The length of the CDR3 is 12 residues. The CDR3 sequence is CASHSGDSTQYF. DNA of the CDR3: TGTGCCAGTCATTCGGGTGATTCTACGCAGTATTTT.

The chain combines TRBV11-2 with TRBJ2-2; 8 nucleotides align to TRBD1. Germline V gene sequence: CDR1 SGHAT, CDR2 FQNNGV. Unmatched junction bases numbered 6, after V lost 6 bases and J lost 3 bases. The CDR3 sequence is 15 residues long. This chain's CDR3 is CASRPGGAYTGELFF. The CDR3 bases are TGTGCCAGCAGGCCAGGGGGCGCATACACCGGGGAGCTGTTTTTT.

This chain links TRBV7-8 with TRBJ2-3; D might be TRBD2 (7 bases). The CDR3 is 16 residues long. V was pared by 3 bases and J by 6 bases, with 19 bases between. The germline V gene encodes CDR1 SGHVS and CDR2 FQNEAQ. DNA of the CDR3: TGTGCCAGCAGCTTGAAGGGGGGGACCTTTGGGGATACGCAGTATTTT. Translation: CASSLKGGTFGDTQYF.

The CDR3 DNA reads as TGTGCCAGCAGCGCGATAAACAGGGCTGGGGCCAACGTCCTGACTTTC. Translating it yields CASSAINRAGANVLTF. The chain uses TRBV5-6 and TRBJ2-6, with D possibly matching TRBD1 (6 bases). CDR3 size: 16 residues. Deletions cut 4 bases from V and 2 bases from J, with 13 bases between. CDR1 is SGHDT, CDR2 YYEEEE, per germline.

The chain is built from TRBV11-2 and TRBJ1-1; TRBD1 is a possible D gene (5 bases). Germline V lookup: CDR1 SGHAT, CDR2 FQNNGV. The CDR3 extends over 16 amino acids. Trimming stripped 1 base from V and 0 bases from J, with 12 bases between. The CDR3 region is CASSLGRGIMNTEAFF. The CDR3, as DNA: TGTGCCAGCAGCTTAGGGCGGGGGATCATGAACACTGAAGCTTTCTTT.

This chain connects TRBV19 to TRBJ1-5, with D possibly being TRBD1 (5 bases). The CDR3 contains 15 residues. Germline CDR1 and CDR2: LNHDA and SQIVND (reference sequence). The ends were cut back, 4 bases at V and 7 bases at J, with 17 bases in the middle. The CDR3 DNA reads TGTGCCAGTAGTACAGAGGGGAGGGTTGGACAGCCCCAGCATTTT. The encoded protein is CASSTEGRVGQPQHF.

J is TRBJ2-2 and V is TRBV5-4, with D possibly TRBD2 on 6 matching bases. The CDR3 length is 15 residues. The ends were cut back, 0 bases at V and 7 bases at J, with 13 bases in the middle. Germline V gene data show CDR1 as SGHNT and CDR2 as YYREEE (reference sequence). The CDR3 here is CASSLGRGLGGELFF. The CDR3, as DNA: TGTGCCAGCAGCTTGGGGCGGGGTCTGGGCGGGGAGCTGTTTTTT.

The V call is TRBV7-3, the J call TRBJ2-3, with a tentative D call TRBD2 (6 bases). V shed 1 base and J shed 6 bases, with 11 bases lying between them. The CDR3 loop spans 14 amino acids. The V gene's germline CDR1 is SGHTA and CDR2 FQGTGA. The CDR3 here is CASSLNGGRDTQYF. CDR3 nucleotides: TGTGCCAGCAGCTTAAACGGGGGTCGGGATACGCAGTATTTT.

The rearrangement uses TRBV14 and TRBJ1-1, with a tentative D call TRBD1 (5 bases). The CDR3 runs 14 residues. The germline V gene has CDR1 SGHDN and CDR2 FVKESK. Trimming left V 1 base short and J 6 bases short, with 12 bases between. As DNA, the CDR3 is TGTGCCAGCAGCCAAGTAAGGGGCCTGTCTGAAGCTTTCTTT. Amino acids: CASSQVRGLSEAFF.

The chain employs TRBV10-3 and TRBJ1-2; perhaps TRBD1 as D (5 bases). Deletions cut 3 bases from V and 8 bases from J, with 16 bases between. The CDR3 is made up of 14 amino acids. Germline loops: CDR1 ENHRY, CDR2 SYGVKD. This CDR3 reads CAISEETEFRGYTF. The CDR3 DNA is TGTGCCATCAGTGAAGAGACAGAGTTTCGCGGCTACACCTTC.

This clone was found once. CDR3 sequence (DNA): TGCGCCAGCAGCCACGGACTAGGGGGCCAAGAGACCCAGTACTTC. Residues: CASSHGLGGQETQYF. The chain employs TRBV4-1 and TRBJ2-5, with D possibly being TRBD2 (7 bases). CDR3 length: 15 amino acids. Germline CDR1 is MGHRA and CDR2 is YSYEKL. V was cut by 3 bases and J by 1 base, with 12 bases left in between.

The rearrangement joins TRBV5-6 to TRBJ2-5, with D unclear. The ends were cut back, 3 bases at V and 7 bases at J, with 10 bases in the middle. This CDR3 comprises 12 residues. Germline V gene sequence: CDR1 SGHDT, CDR2 YYEEEE. In DNA, the CDR3 is TGTGCCAGCAGCTCCCGAGTTGGGACCCAGTACTTC. It encodes CASSSRVGTQYF. Full variable domain (rest looked up from reference TRBV5-6 and TRBJ2-5): DAGVTQSPTHLIKTRGQQVTLRCSPKSGHDTVSWYQQALGQGPQFIFQYYEEEERQRGNFPDRFSGHQFPNYSSELNVNALLLGDSALYLCASSSRVGTQYFGPGTRLLVL.

The chain links TRBV2 to TRBJ1-3; 8 bases match TRBD1. J lost 2 bases, V lost 5 bases, and 2 bases had no gene match. The germline V gene has CDR1 SNHLY and CDR2 FYNNEI. The CDR3 runs 14 residues. CDR3 bases: TGTGCCAGCAGTTGGGACAGGACTGGAAACACCATATATTTT. Protein product: CASSWDRTGNTIYF.

The J gene is TRBJ1-2, the V gene TRBV27, with a possible D match to TRBD1 (5 bases). This CDR3 comprises 14 residues. V was cut by 3 bases and J by 2 bases, with 10 bases left in between. CDR1 and CDR2 (germline): MNHEY, SMNVEV (reference sequence). CDR3 sequence (DNA): TGTGCCAGCAGTTTCGCGGGGCCAAACTATGGCTACACCTTC. As protein: CASSFAGPNYGYTF.